Here is one T cell receptor (beta chain) with its context. Its specificity is unknown. Repertoires were generated with immunoSEQ multiplex PCR, while TCRdb's copy carries only in-frame clones and drops some. The repertoire consists of around 6,000 clones, with roughly 75% occurring once and the leading ten covering roughly an eighth. This entry comes from a study of T cells and Merkel cell carcinoma outcomes. Notes on the study in general: Reportedly, T-cell repertoire with density predicts Merkel cell carcinoma outcomes.

The sequence was collected from a human donor with Merkel cell carcinoma. Some clones in this sample may be carry-over from other donors' samples. The sample comprised tumor tissue from Merkel cell carcinoma.

The CDR3 DNA reads as TGTGCCAGCAGCGCGTTGCGGGGGGCCAACGTCCTGACTTTC. Translating gives CASSALRGANVLTF. The chain employs TRBV11-2 and TRBJ2-6; D remains ambiguous. The ends were cut back, 5 bases at V and 4 bases at J, with 9 bases in the middle. CDR1 is SGHAT and CDR2 is FQNNGV in the germline V gene. The CDR3 length is 14 residues.